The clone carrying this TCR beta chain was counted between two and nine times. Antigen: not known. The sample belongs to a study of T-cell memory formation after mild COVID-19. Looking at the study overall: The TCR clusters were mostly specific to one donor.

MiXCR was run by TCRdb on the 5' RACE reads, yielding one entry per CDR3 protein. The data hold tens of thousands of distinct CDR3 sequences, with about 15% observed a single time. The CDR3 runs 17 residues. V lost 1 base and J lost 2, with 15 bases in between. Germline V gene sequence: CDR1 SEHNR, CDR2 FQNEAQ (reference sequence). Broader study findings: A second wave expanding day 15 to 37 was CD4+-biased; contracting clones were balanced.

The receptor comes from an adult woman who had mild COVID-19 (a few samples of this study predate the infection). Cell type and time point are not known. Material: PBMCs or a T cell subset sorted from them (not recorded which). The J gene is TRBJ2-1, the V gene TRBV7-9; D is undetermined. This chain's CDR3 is CASSLGLSDGPYNEQFF. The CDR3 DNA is TGTGCCAGCAGCTTAGGGCTATCCGATGGACCCTACAATGAGCAGTTCTTC.